This TCR beta chain appears in the sequencing data of a study of untreated major depressive disorder (dated by TCRdb to about 2018). A note on the overall study: In this cross-sectional case-control comparison, antidepressant-free major depressive disorder patients and individually matched non-depressed controls were compared on T cell phenotype and TCR repertoire. The sequencing was a follow-up to the differences in Vbeta 5.1, Vbeta 11 and Vbeta 22 usage that flow cytometry had picked up across the whole cohort.

There are 14 amino acids in the CDR3, from cysteine to phenylalanine inclusive. The kept DNA is CDR3 alone, 42 bases in frame from the first base. The V end loses 5 bases and the J end loses 0 bases, and a stretch of 10 bases separates them. For CDR1 and CDR2, the germline V gene lists SNHLY and FYNNEI. The paper as a whole reports these results and caveats: TRBV25-01 and TRBV02-01 usage followed the flow-cytometry pattern but did not reach statistical significance in the sequencing data. Higher TRBV05-01 (Vbeta 5.1) usage among CD4+ T cells of depressed patients compared with controls was confirmed by sequencing, with p = 0.040 in a one-tailed test. For the sequencing comparisons, one-tailed planned tests were applied to only three preselected Vbeta families. Because of the strict matching and exclusion criteria, the study sample was comparatively small, which limits how generalizable the findings are. In every sequenced subject, the top five TRBV05-01 clones were all identified as private clones.

For sex, age, current smoking status and body mass index, every depressed patient had a pairwise-matched non-depressed control. Every participant was of European descent. Patients had a DSM-IV diagnosis of major depressive disorder with a Hamilton Rating Scale for Depression score of at least 18. Before enrollment, patients had taken no psychiatric medication, antidepressants included, for at least 8 weeks. Among the patients, depression severity spanned the moderate-to-severe range. Participants were excluded if they had major medical conditions, Axis I/II comorbidities, regular medication or illicit drug use, or weekly alcohol intake above 100 g. From each participant, about 30 ml of peripheral blood was collected into EDTA tubes. Magnetic negative selection with the BD IMag Human CD4 T Lymphocyte Enrichment Set was used to purify CD4+ T cells from thawed PBMCs. Flow cytometry confirmed that the CD4+ enrichment method typically gave around 96% purity. A subgroup of five case-control pairs, chosen blind to chemokine receptor expression and flow-cytometric repertoire skewing results, underwent TCRbeta sequencing. Every blood sample was taken in the morning at 8:00 a.m., and Ficoll-Hypaque gradient centrifugation was used to isolate PBMCs. PBMCs were cryopreserved by gradual cooling to -80°C and stored in liquid nitrogen until assayed.

The Qiagen DNeasy Blood and Tissue Kit was used to extract total genomic DNA from purified CD4+ T cells. Following immunoSEQ immunosequencing protocols, the TCRbeta CDR3 region, as defined by IMGT, was amplified and sequenced. The authors' pipeline ran thus. Preprocessing of raw sequence data for PCR and sequencing error correction was performed by the immunoSEQ service. After being loaded into the immunoSEQ Analyzer, the data underwent further analysis with VDJtools v1.0.7. The paired Wilcoxon signed-rank test was applied to assess differences between patients and controls. As stored in TCRdb, this immuneACCESS dataset retains in-frame rearrangements with V and J assigned. A fraction of the clones does not appear; measured against another copy, unresolved V genes explain less than half of the discrepancy, and the remainder lacks a known reason. That table furnishes V, J and clone size, whereas the DNA furnished D and trimming. Across this sample there are 10,000 to 15,000 clones, with around nine tenths seen only once. Together, the top ten hold under 2% of the sample.

To note about this clone: Its antigen is currently not known. Base qualities are missing; no much larger clone stands one base away.

This sequence was found in a woman in her thirties with major depressive disorder. The rearrangement joined TRBV2 to TRBJ1-1; the D segment could be TRBD1, given 5 matching bases. Sequencing used CD4+ T cells from PBMCs. The DNA sequence follows: TGTGCCAGCAGTCAGGGACCAGTGAACACTGAAGCTTTCTTT. Translated, this gives CASSQGPVNTEAFF.